What follows is one TCR beta chain and its context. T-cell subsets were not sorted; bulk bone marrow was analyzed. These data come from a study of hypomethylating agent response in myelodysplastic syndrome. Overall study context: The myelodysplastic syndrome patients comprised roughly nine men and a couple of women. The most frequent mutation was TET2, in 5 of 11 patients.

Measured with immunoSEQ multiplex PCR; TCRdb has only the in-frame clones, and not every one. This table holds some 10,000 clones, 65% to 85% found once. Germline V lookup: CDR1 SGHNT, CDR2 YYREEE (reference sequence). CDR3 length: 14 amino acids. Trimming stripped 5 bases from V and 1 base from J, with 13 bases between. The sample in question was bone marrow, obtained before or after starting hypomethylating agent treatment for myelodysplastic syndrome (not recorded which). The rearrangement uses TRBV5-4 and TRBJ2-7; either TRBD1 or TRBD2 may fit D (5 bases each). This clonotype was sampled from a human donor with myelodysplastic syndrome. CDR3 bases: TGTGCCAGCAGTCCCAGGGACCGGTCCTACGAGCAGTACTTC. Amino acids: CASSPRDRSYEQYF.